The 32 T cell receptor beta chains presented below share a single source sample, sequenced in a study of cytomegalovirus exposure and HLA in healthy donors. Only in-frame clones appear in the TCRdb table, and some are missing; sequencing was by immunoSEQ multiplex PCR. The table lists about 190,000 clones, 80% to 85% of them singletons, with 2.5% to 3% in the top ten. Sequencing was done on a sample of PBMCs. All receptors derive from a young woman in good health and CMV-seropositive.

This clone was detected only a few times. The CDR3 bases are TGCAGCGTTGACCACCGGGACAGGGGACTGACTTACACCTTC. Translating gives CSVDHRDRGLTYTF. This chain connects TRBV29-1 to TRBJ1-2; 10 nucleotides match TRBD1. The V gene end was trimmed by 3 bases and the J gene end by 11 bases; junction bases not matched to a gene: 12. Looked up from germline, CDR1 is SQVTM and CDR2 is ANQGSEA. The CDR3 consists of 14 residues.

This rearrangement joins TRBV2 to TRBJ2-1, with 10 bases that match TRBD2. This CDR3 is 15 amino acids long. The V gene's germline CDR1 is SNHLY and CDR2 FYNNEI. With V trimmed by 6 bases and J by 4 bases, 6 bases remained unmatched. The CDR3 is CASSPGLAVYNEQFF. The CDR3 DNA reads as TGTGCCAGCAGCCCAGGACTAGCGGTTTACAATGAGCAGTTCTTC.

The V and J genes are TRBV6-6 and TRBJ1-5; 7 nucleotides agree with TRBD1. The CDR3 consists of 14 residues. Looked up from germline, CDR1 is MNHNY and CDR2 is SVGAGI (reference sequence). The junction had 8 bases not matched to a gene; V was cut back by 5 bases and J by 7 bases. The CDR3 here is CASSATTGWQPQHF. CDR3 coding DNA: TGTGCCAGCAGTGCCACGACAGGGTGGCAGCCCCAGCATTTT.

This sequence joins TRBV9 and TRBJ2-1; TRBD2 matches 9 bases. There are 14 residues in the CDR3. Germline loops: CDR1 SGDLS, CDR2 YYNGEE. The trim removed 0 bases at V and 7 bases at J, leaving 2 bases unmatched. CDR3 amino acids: CASSVEGLANEQFF. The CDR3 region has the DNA TGTGCCAGCAGCGTAGAGGGACTAGCAAATGAGCAGTTCTTC.

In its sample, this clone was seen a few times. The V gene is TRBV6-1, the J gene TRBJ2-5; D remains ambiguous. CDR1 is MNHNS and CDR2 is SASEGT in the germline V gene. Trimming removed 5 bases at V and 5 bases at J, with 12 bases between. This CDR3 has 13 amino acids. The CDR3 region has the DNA TGTGCCAGCAGTACGAATCTCGGGGAGACCCAGTACTTC. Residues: CASSTNLGETQYF.

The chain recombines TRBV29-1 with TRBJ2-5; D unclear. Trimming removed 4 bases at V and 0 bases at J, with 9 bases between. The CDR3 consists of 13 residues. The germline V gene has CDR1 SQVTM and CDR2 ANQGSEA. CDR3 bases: TGCAGCGTTGCTCCCAGGAACCAAGAGACCCAGTACTTC. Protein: CSVAPRNQETQYF.

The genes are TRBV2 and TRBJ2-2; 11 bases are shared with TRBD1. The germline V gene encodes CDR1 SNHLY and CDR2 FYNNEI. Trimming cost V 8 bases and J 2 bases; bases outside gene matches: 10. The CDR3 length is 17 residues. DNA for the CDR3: TGTGCCAGCGGAGGGATCGGACAGGGGGCCAACACCGGGGAGCTGTTTTTT. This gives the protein CASGGIGQGANTGELFF.

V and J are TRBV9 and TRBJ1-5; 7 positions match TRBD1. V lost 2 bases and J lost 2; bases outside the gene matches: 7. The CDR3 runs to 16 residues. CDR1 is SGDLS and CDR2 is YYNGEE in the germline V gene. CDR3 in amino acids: CASSVGGGAGNQPQHF. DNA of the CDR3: TGTGCCAGCAGCGTCGGAGGGGGCGCGGGCAATCAGCCCCAGCATTTT.

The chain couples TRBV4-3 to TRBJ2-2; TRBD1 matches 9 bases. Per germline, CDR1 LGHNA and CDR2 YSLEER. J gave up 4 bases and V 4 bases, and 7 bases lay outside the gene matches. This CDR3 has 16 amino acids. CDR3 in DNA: TGCGCCAGCAGCCGACTTACAGGGGGCAGCACCGGGGAGCTGTTTTTT. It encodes CASSRLTGGSTGELFF.

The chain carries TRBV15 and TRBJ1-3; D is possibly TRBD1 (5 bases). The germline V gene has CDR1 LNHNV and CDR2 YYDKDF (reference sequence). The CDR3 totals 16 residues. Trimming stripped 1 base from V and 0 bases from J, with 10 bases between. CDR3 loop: CATSRAGAISGNTIYF. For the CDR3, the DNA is TGTGCCACCAGCAGAGCTGGGGCAATCTCTGGAAACACCATATATTTT.

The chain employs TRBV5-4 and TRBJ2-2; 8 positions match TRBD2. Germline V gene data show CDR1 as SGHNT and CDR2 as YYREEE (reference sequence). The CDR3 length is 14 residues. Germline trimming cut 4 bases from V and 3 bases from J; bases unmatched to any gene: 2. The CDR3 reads CASSPGGYTGELFF. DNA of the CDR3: TGTGCCAGCAGCCCGGGGGGGTACACCGGGGAGCTGTTTTTT. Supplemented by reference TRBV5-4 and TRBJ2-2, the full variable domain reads ETGVTQSPTHLIKTRGQQVTLRCSSQSGHNTVSWYQQALGQGPQFIFQYYREEENGRGNFPPRFSGLQFPNYSSELNVNALELDDSALYLCASSPGGYTGELFFGEGSRLTVL.

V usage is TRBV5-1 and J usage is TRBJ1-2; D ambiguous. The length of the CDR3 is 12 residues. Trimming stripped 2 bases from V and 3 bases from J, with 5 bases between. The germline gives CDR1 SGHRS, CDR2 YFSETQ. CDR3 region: CASSLPDYGYTF. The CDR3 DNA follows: TGCGCCAGCAGCTTACCGGACTATGGCTACACCTTC.

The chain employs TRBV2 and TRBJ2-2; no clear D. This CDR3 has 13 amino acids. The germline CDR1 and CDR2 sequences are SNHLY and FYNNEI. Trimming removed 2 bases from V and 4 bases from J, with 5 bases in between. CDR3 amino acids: CASSEQATGELFF. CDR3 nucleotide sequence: TGTGCCAGCAGTGAACAGGCCACCGGGGAGCTGTTTTTT.

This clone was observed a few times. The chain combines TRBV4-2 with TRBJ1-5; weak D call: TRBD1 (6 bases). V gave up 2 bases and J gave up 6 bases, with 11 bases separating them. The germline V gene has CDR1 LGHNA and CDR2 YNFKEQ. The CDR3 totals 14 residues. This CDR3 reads CASSQWGGGQPQHF. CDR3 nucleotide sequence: TGTGCCAGCAGCCAATGGGGAGGGGGTCAGCCCCAGCATTTT.

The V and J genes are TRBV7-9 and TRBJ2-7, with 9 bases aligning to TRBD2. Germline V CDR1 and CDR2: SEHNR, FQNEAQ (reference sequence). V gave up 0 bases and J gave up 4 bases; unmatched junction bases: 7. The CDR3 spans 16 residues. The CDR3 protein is CASSLAAGGPKYEQYF. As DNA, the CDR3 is TGTGCCAGCAGCTTAGCGGCGGGGGGGCCCAAATACGAGCAGTACTTC. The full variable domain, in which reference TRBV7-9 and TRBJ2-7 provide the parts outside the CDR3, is DTGVSQNPRHKITKRGQNVTFRCDPISEHNRLYWYRQTLGQGPEFLTYFQNEAQLEKSRLLSDRFSAERPKGSFSTLEIQRTEQGDSAMYLCASSLAAGGPKYEQYFGPGTRLTVT.

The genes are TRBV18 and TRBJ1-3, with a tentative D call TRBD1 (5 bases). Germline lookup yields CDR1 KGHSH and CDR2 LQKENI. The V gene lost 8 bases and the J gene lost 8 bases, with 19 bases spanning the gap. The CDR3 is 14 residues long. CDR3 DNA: TGTGCCAGCCGAGGGACTTCGCTTCGGCACACCATATATTTT. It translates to CASRGTSLRHTIYF. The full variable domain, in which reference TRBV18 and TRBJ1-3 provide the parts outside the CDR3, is NAGVMQNPRHLVRRRGQEARLRCSPMKGHSHVYWYRQLPEEGLKFMVYLQKENIIDESGMPKERFSAEFPKEGPSILRIQQVVRGDSAAYFCASRGTSLRHTIYFGEGSWLTVV.

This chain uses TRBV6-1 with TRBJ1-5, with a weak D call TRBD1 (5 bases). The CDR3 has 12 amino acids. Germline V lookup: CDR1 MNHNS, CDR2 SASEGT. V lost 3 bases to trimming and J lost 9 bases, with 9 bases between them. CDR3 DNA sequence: TGTGCCAGCAGTGAGGGGGGAGGGCCCCAGCATTTT. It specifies CASSEGGGPQHF.

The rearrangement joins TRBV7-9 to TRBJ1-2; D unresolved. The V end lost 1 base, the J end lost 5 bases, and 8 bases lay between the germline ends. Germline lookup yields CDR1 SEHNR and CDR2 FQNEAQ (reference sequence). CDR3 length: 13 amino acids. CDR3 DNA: TGTGCCAGCAGCTTAGACCGGGGATATGGCTACACCTTC. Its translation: CASSLDRGYGYTF.

CDR3 sequence (DNA): TGTGCCAGCAGCGTAGCGGGTAGCTTTGCCGGGGAGCTGTTTTTT. Translated, it gives CASSVAGSFAGELFF. This rearrangement joins TRBV9 to TRBJ2-2; D is uncertain. The V end was cut by 0 bases, the J end by 6 bases, with 12 bases between. The CDR3 sequence is 15 residues long. Germline-derived CDR1 and CDR2 are SGDLS and YYNGEE.

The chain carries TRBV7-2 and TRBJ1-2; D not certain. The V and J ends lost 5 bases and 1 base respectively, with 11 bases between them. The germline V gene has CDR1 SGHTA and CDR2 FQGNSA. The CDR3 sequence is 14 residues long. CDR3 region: CASSPTRSNYGYTF. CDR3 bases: TGTGCCAGCAGCCCCACGAGGAGTAACTATGGCTACACCTTC.

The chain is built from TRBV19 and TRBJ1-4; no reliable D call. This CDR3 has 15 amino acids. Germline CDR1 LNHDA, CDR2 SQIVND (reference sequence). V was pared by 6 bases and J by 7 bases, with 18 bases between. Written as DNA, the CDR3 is TGTGCCAGTAGACCAACCGGGGTTGGTAGTGAAAAACTGTTTTTT. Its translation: CASRPTGVGSEKLFF.

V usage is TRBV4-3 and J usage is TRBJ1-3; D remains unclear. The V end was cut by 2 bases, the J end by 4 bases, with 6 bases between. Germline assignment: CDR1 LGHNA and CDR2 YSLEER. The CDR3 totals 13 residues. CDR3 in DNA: TGCGCCAGCAGCCAACAGACAGGAAACACCATATATTTT. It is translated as CASSQQTGNTIYF.

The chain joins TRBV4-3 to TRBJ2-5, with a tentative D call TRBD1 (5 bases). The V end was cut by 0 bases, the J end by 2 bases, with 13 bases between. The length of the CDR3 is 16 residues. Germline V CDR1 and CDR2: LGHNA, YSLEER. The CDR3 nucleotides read TGCGCCAGCAGCCAAGAATGGGGCAGGGAACAAGAGACCCAGTACTTC. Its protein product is CASSQEWGREQETQYF.

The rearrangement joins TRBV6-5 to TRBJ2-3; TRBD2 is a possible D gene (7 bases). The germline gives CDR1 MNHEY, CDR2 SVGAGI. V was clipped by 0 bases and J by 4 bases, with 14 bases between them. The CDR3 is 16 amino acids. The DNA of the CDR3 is TGTGCCAGCAGTTACTCCATCTCGGGGGGCCCAGATACGCAGTATTTT. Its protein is CASSYSISGGPDTQYF.

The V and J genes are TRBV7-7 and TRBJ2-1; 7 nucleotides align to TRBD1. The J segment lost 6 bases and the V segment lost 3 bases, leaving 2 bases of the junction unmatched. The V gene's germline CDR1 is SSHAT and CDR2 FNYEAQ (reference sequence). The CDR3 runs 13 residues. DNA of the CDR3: TGTGCCAGCAGCTTGGACAGGTTCAATGAGCAGTTCTTC. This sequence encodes CASSLDRFNEQFF. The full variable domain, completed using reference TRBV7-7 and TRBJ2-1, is GAGVSQSPRYKVTKRGQDVTLRCDPISSHATLYWYQQALGQGPEFLTYFNYEAQPDKSGLPSDRFSAERPEGSISTLTIQRTEQRDSAMYRCASSLDRFNEQFFGPGTRLTVL.

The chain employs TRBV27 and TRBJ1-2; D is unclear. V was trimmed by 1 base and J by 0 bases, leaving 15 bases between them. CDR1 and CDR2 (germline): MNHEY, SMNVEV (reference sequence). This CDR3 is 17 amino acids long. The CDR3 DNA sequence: TGTGCCAGCAGTTTATGCGGAGGATGGTGTTCTAACTATGGCTACACCTTC. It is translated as CASSLCGGWCSNYGYTF.

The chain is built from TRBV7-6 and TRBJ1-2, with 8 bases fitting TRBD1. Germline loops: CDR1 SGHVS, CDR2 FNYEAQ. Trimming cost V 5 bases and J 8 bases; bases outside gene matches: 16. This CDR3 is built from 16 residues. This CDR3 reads CASSTGQGAVGEGYTF. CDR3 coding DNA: TGTGCCAGCAGCACAGGACAGGGTGCAGTGGGAGAGGGCTACACCTTC.

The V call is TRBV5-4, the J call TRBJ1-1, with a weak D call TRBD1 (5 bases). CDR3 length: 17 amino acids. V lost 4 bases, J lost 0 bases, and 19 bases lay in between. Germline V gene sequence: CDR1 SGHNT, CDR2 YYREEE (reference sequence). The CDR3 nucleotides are TGTGCCAGCAGCCCGGGGGGTTTCCGGACACTGAACACTGAAGCTTTCTTT. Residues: CASSPGGFRTLNTEAFF.

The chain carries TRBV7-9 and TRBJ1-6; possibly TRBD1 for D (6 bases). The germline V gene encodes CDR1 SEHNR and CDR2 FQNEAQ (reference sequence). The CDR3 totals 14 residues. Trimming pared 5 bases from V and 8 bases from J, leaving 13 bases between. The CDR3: CASSGVTGYSPLHF. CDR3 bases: TGTGCCAGCAGCGGAGTGACAGGCTATTCACCCCTCCACTTT.

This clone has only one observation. CDR3 in amino acids: CASSDEQGYTEAFF. The CDR3 bases are TGTGCCAGCAGTGACGAACAGGGTTACACTGAAGCTTTCTTT. The chain has TRBV6-1 and TRBJ1-1; possibly TRBD1 for D (6 bases). V lost 3 bases and J 3 bases, leaving 11 bases between the germline ends. The CDR3 totals 14 residues. Germline V gene sequence: CDR1 MNHNS, CDR2 SASEGT.

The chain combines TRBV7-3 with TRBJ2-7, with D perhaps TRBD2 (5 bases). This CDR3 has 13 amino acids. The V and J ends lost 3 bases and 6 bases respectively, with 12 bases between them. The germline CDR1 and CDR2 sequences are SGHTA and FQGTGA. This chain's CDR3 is CASSFSREGEQYF. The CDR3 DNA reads TGTGCCAGCAGCTTTAGTCGGGAAGGCGAGCAGTACTTC.

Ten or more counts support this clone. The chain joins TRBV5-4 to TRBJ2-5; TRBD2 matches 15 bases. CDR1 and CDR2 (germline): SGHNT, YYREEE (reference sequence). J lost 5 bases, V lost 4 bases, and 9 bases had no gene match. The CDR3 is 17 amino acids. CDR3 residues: CASSPGLAGGPEETQYF. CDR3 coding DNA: TGTGCCAGCAGCCCCGGACTAGCGGGGGGGCCGGAGGAGACCCAGTACTTC.